The TCR beta chain under discussion was sequenced for a study of shared clonotypes between healthy human individuals. Study-level findings and limits: The study drew on few donors, limiting represented genetic and exposure-history diversity. Expectations were that clonotype sharing among donors would be affected by sequencing depth.

V shed 0 bases and J 4 bases; nucleotides not matched to a gene: 14. The CDR3 runs to 18 residues. Germline V gene data show CDR1 as SGDLS and CDR2 as YYNGEE. Only Caucasian adults living in Nashville, Tennessee made up the donor group. Produced via immunoSEQ multiplex PCR; TCRdb's table is partial and in-frame only. The table records approximately 1,000,000 clones, about 80% of them present only once. Regarding this clone: Its antigen is unidentified.

This chain uses TRBV9 with TRBJ2-3; TRBD2 aligns across 7 bases. The sequencing input was memory CD4+ T cells from PBMCs. Subset given: CD45RA-negative fraction. The sequence was collected from a man between 18 and 35 years old in good health. Some clones in this sample may be carry-over from other donors' samples. The CDR3 DNA follows: TGTGCCAGCAGCGTAGCCCACTCTAGCGGACCAGGAGCAGATACGCAGTATTTT. The encoded protein is CASSVAHSSGPGADTQYF.